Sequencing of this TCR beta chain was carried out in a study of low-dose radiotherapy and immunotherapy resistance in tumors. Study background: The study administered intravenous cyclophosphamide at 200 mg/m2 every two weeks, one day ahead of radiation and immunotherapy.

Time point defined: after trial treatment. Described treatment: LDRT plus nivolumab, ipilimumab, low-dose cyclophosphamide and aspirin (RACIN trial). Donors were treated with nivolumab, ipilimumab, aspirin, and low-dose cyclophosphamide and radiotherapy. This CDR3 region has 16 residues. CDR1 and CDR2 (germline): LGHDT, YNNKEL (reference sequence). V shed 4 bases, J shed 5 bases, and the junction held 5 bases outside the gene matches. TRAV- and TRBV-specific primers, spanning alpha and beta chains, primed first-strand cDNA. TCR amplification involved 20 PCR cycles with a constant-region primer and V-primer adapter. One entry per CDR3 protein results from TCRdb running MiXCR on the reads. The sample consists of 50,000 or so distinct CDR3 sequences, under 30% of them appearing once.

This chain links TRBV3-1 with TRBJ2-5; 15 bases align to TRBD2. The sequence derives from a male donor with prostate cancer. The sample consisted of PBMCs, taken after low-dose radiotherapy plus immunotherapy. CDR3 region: CASSRGLAGGGETQYF. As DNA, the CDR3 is TGTGCCAGCAGCCGGGGACTAGCGGGGGGCGGGGAGACCCAGTACTTC.